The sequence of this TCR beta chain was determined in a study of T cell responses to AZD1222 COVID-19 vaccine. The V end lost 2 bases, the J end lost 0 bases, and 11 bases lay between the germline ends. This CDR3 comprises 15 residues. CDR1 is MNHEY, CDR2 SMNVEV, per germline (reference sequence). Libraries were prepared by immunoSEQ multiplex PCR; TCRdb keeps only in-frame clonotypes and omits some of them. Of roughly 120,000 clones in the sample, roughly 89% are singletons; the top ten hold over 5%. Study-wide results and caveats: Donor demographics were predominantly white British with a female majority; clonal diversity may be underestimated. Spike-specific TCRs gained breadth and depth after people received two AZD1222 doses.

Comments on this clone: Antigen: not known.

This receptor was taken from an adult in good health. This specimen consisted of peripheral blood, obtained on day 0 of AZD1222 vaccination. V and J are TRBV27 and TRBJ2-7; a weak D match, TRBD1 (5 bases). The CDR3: CASSLTGSLSYEQYF. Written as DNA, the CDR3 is TGTGCCAGCAGTTTAACAGGTTCCCTCTCCTACGAGCAGTACTTC.